This TCR beta chain is drawn from a study of blood T cell repertoires in COVID-19. About the research overall: Acute and convalescent COVID-19 samples came from the United States, Italy and Spain. PBMCs, B-cell-depleted T cells, or T cells were the source of the cDNA or gDNA that made up the material.

Germline-derived CDR1 and CDR2 are MNHEY and SVGAGI. The CDR3 is 13 amino acids. The V end was cut by 10 bases, the J end by 4 bases, with 11 bases between. Authors' data handling: The assay estimated nucleated cells by amplifying reference gene primers. Only in-frame clones appear in the TCRdb table, and some are missing; sequencing was by immunoSEQ multiplex PCR. V, J and clone size are those of that table, while D and trimming were read from the DNA. The sample gives some 230,000 clones, about 85% of which show up once; roughly a tenth is in the top ten. Patients at the Seattle site were enrolled during active infection and followed longitudinally.

The receptor's source is a woman between 45 and 60 years old with COVID-19, enrolled during active disease. Sample: peripheral blood. This rearrangement joins TRBV6-5 to TRBJ2-6; D remains ambiguous. CDR3 in amino acids: CAIRVSGANVLTF. Written as DNA, the CDR3 is TGTGCCATCCGAGTTTCCGGGGCCAACGTCCTGACTTTC.